This T cell receptor beta chain was identified during a study of cytomegalovirus exposure and HLA in healthy donors. Study results and caveats: Common viral pathogens seemed to be connected with several of the most significant clusters, according to a later analysis.

Of note for this clone: What it recognizes is unknown.

V lost 4 bases and J lost 1; bases outside the gene matches: 6. Germline V gives CDR1 SGHNT, CDR2 YYREEE (reference sequence). This CDR3 contains 15 residues. Use of 60 Vbeta and 13 Jbeta primers characterized the PCR. Some clones are missing from TCRdb's copy, which holds only in-frame ones; the method was immunoSEQ multiplex PCR. The sample yields about 170,000 clones, 70% to 90% seen once. Material: PBMCs. V and J are TRBV5-4 and TRBJ1-1, with TRBD1 matching over 8 bases. The clonotype originates from a man younger than 30 in good health and CMV-seropositive. This chain's CDR3 is CASSRLDRENTEAFF. The CDR3 coding sequence is TGTGCCAGCAGCCGGTTGGACAGGGAGAACACTGAAGCTTTCTTT.